Following are 24 T cell receptor beta chains from one sample sequenced in a study of blood T cell repertoires in COVID-19. Method: immunoSEQ multiplex PCR; TCRdb's copy keeps in-frame clones and lacks some. The sample comprises around 250,000 clones, around four fifths of which are singletons, and roughly 8.7% rests with the top ten. Source material: peripheral blood. Source of these receptors: a man aged 40-50 years with active or convalescent COVID-19.

The chain combines TRBV5-1 with TRBJ2-1; TRBD2 matches 7 bases. V trimming: 0 bases; J trimming: 3 bases; junction bases outside the gene matches: 0. CDR3 length: 14 amino acids. The germline V gene encodes CDR1 SGHRS and CDR2 YFSETQ. In DNA, the CDR3 is TGCGCCAGCAGCTTGGGGGACTACTACAATGAGCAGTTCTTC. Translated, it gives CASSLGDYYNEQFF.

The V call is TRBV6-4, the J call TRBJ1-6; TRBD1 agrees at 7 bases. Germline V CDR1 and CDR2: MRHNA, SNTAGT. CDR3 length equals 15 residues. J was trimmed by 8 bases and V by 3 bases; bases with no gene match: 7. CDR3 loop: CASSERAGGHSPLHF. In DNA form, the CDR3 reads TGTGCCAGCAGTGAGCGGGCAGGGGGACATTCACCCCTCCACTTT.

The table lists this clone with a few counts. The chain links TRBV2 to TRBJ1-1; tentatively, D is TRBD1 (5 bases). V lost 7 bases to trimming and J lost 4 bases, with 16 bases between them. Germline values: CDR1 SNHLY, CDR2 FYNNEI. The CDR3 has 14 amino acids. CDR3 residues: CASNPGLRATEAFF. The DNA of the CDR3 is TGTGCCAGCAACCCGGGACTCCGGGCCACTGAAGCTTTCTTT.

The gene calls are TRBV5-1 and TRBJ2-2; the D gene is possibly TRBD2 (5 bases). The CDR3 covers 16 residues. Germline V gene lookup returns CDR1 SGHRS and CDR2 YFSETQ. The V end lost 2 bases, the J end lost 0 bases, and 11 bases lay between the germline ends. CDR3 sequence reads: CASSLRAVPNTGELFF. In nucleotides, the CDR3 is TGCGCCAGCAGCTTAAGAGCGGTGCCGAACACCGGGGAGCTGTTTTTT.

This clone was detected only a few times. The V call is TRBV9, the J call TRBJ2-7, with 7 bases aligning to TRBD1. Trimming at V came to 4 bases and at J to 2 bases, leaving 6 bases not matched to a gene. This CDR3 spans 14 amino acids. Germline CDR1 and CDR2: SGDLS and YYNGEE. CDR3 sequence reads: CASSPAGTAYEQYF. The CDR3 DNA is TGTGCCAGCAGCCCTGCCGGGACAGCCTACGAGCAGTACTTC.

The gene calls are TRBV6-5 and TRBJ2-7; TRBD2 is a possible D gene (7 bases). Trimming left V 1 base short and J 0 bases short, with 13 bases between. This CDR3 spans 16 amino acids. In germline, CDR1 is MNHEY, CDR2 SVGAGI. The CDR3 nucleotides are TGTGCCAGCAGTTACTGGGGGAGGGGGGACTCCTACGAGCAGTACTTC. As protein: CASSYWGRGDSYEQYF.

This clone was seen once. The V and J genes are TRBV6-5 and TRBJ1-4; TRBD1 is a possible D gene (6 bases). Between the trimmed V and J ends, which lost 4 bases and 3 bases, there was a span of 12 bases. Germline CDR1 and CDR2: MNHEY and SVGAGI. The CDR3 sequence is 15 residues long. This CDR3 reads CASSSQGYSNEKLFF. As DNA, the CDR3 is TGTGCCAGCAGTTCGCAGGGGTATTCTAATGAAAAACTGTTTTTT.

The chain employs TRBV5-5 and TRBJ1-1, with 7 bases aligning to TRBD1. V was clipped by 2 bases and J by 1 base; unmatched bases: 2. The germline V gene has CDR1 SGHKS and CDR2 YYEKEE (reference sequence). The CDR3 has 14 amino acids. The CDR3 loop reads CASSLGGRNTEAFF. In nucleotides, the CDR3 is TGTGCCAGCAGCTTAGGGGGCAGGAACACTGAAGCTTTCTTT.

The chain is built from TRBV19 and TRBJ2-1; 9 bases match TRBD2. This CDR3 has 16 residues. Trimming removed 1 base from V and 2 bases from J; junction bases left unmatched: 3. Germline CDR1 is LNHDA and CDR2 is SQIVND (reference sequence). Here the CDR3 reads CASSIAGGGAYNEQFF. Written as DNA, the CDR3 is TGTGCCAGTAGTATAGCGGGCGGGGGGGCCTACAATGAGCAGTTCTTC. Using reference TRBV19 and TRBJ2-1 for the parts outside the CDR3, the full variable domain is DGGITQSPKYLFRKEGQNVTLSCEQNLNHDAMYWYRQDPGQGLRLIYYSQIVNDFQKGDIAEGYSVSREKKESFPLTVTSAQKNPTAFYLCASSIAGGGAYNEQFFGPGTRLTVL.

The chain has TRBV6-6 and TRBJ2-2, with a weak D call TRBD2 (5 bases). Germline CDR1 MNHNY, CDR2 SVGAGI (reference sequence). The CDR3 extends over 15 amino acids. Between the trimmed V and J ends, which lost 7 bases and 6 bases, there was a span of 18 bases. CDR3 DNA: TGTGCCAGCACCCGCTCCCTATCCGGGGCCGGGGAGCTGTTTTTT. Amino acids: CASTRSLSGAGELFF.

The V and J genes are TRBV6-6 and TRBJ1-2, with 9 bases matching TRBD1. This CDR3 is built from 15 residues. The germline CDR1 and CDR2 sequences are MNHNY and SVGAGI (reference sequence). With V trimmed by 2 bases and J by 6 bases, 7 bases remained unmatched. CDR3 residues: CASSYRGTGLDGYTF. CDR3 DNA: TGTGCCAGCAGTTACCGTGGGACAGGGTTAGATGGCTACACCTTC.

For the CDR3, the DNA is TGTGCCTGGAGTGTACGGACAGGTTATAATTCACCCCTCCACTTT. Its protein product is CAWSVRTGYNSPLHF. The chain couples TRBV30 to TRBJ1-6, with TRBD1 matching 7 bases. Germline CDR1 is GTSNPN and CDR2 is SVGIG (reference sequence). Trimming removed 0 bases from V and 4 bases from J; junction bases left unmatched: 3. The CDR3 has 15 residues.

In this sample, this clone turned up a few times. V is TRBV6-5 and J is TRBJ1-2; TRBD1 matches at 9 bases. V shed 2 bases, J shed 5 bases, and the junction held 9 bases outside the gene matches. The CDR3 totals 16 residues. The germline CDR1 and CDR2 sequences are MNHEY and SVGAGI. CDR3 region: CASSYKNRGLGYGYTF. The DNA for the CDR3 is TGTGCCAGCAGTTACAAGAACAGGGGGCTGGGGTATGGCTACACCTTC.

This chain joins TRBV6-5 and TRBJ1-1; maybe TRBD1 (6 bases). V was shortened by 10 bases and J by 4 bases, with 13 bases between the two germline ends. CDR1 is MNHEY, CDR2 SVGAGI, per germline. There are 12 residues in the CDR3. The CDR3 region is CATEQTGTEAFF. CDR3 DNA: TGTGCCACTGAGCAGACAGGCACTGAAGCTTTCTTT.

This sequence joins TRBV6-4 and TRBJ1-6; perhaps TRBD1 as D (5 bases). Germline CDR1 and CDR2: MRHNA and SNTAGT. Trimming removed 6 bases from V and 6 bases from J, with 9 bases in between. There are 13 residues in the CDR3. The CDR3 bases are TGTGCCAGCAGCACAGGAGCTAATTCACCCCTCCACTTT. Protein sequence: CASSTGANSPLHF.

This clone was recorded once. The chain joins TRBV3-1 (or the pseudogene TRBV3-2) to TRBJ2-7, with TRBD2 as a possible D gene (7 bases). Trimming cost V 3 bases and J 4 bases, with 10 bases left between them. This CDR3 region has 13 residues. CDR1 and CDR2 (germline): LGHDT, YNNKEL (reference sequence). CDR3 in amino acids: CASSQRGGYEQYF. The CDR3 nucleotides read TGTGCCAGCAGCCAGAGGGGGGGTTACGAGCAGTACTTC.

This rearrangement joins TRBV2 to TRBJ1-1; D is unresolved. V dropped 4 bases and J dropped 6 bases, with 15 bases sitting between them. The CDR3 consists of 14 residues. Germline CDR1 reads SNHLY; CDR2 reads FYNNEI. CDR3 region: CASSVAGAGAEAFF. Written as DNA, the CDR3 is TGTGCCAGCAGTGTCGCCGGCGCGGGTGCTGAAGCTTTCTTT.

This sequence joins TRBV10-3 and TRBJ2-7; D remains ambiguous. Germline CDR1 reads ENHRY; CDR2 reads SYGVKD. CDR3 length: 12 residues. V lost 6 bases and J 2 bases, leaving 8 bases between the germline ends. This chain's CDR3 is CAISERAYEQYF. As DNA, the CDR3 is TGTGCCATCAGCGAGCGAGCCTACGAGCAGTACTTC.

This clone showed up just once. This chain links TRBV4-1 with TRBJ1-4; D is unclear. Trimming removed 1 base at V and 5 bases at J, with 11 bases between. The CDR3 contains 15 residues. Germline V gene sequence: CDR1 MGHRA, CDR2 YSYEKL. The CDR3 loop is CASSQARGLNEKLFF. The CDR3, as DNA: TGCGCCAGCAGCCAAGCCCGGGGATTGAATGAAAAACTGTTTTTT.

V is TRBV28 and J is TRBJ2-3; TRBD1 matches at 7 bases. CDR1 MDHEN and CDR2 SYDVKM come from the germline V gene. The V and J ends lost 3 bases and 0 bases, in that order; junction bases with no gene match: 9. This CDR3 has 17 amino acids. CDR3 protein: CASSFLYRGHSTDTQYF. CDR3 bases: TGTGCCAGCAGTTTTCTTTACAGGGGACATAGCACAGATACGCAGTATTTT.

The CDR3 nucleotides are TGCGCCAGCAGCCAAGAAACAGGGGGTTTCTCCTACGAGCAGTACTTC. Translating it yields CASSQETGGFSYEQYF. This chain links TRBV4-1 with TRBJ2-7; 8 positions agree with TRBD1. The CDR3 runs to 16 residues. Per the germline V gene, CDR1 is MGHRA and CDR2 is YSYEKL. Unmatched junction bases numbered 4, after V lost 0 bases and J lost 0 bases.

Concerning this clone: The junction departs from germline at one end; a sequencing error may be responsible. The chain recombines TRBV18 with TRBJ1-1, with 7 bases that match TRBD1. The germline gives CDR1 KGHSH, CDR2 LQKENI. The CDR3 is 11 amino acids. CDR3 sequence (DNA): TGTGCCAGCTCGTATAAGGACAGGCTATCGTTT. Translating gives CASSYKDRLSF. Complete variable domain (other parts from reference TRBV18 and TRBJ1-1): NAGVMQNPRHLVRRRGQEARLRCSPMKGHSHVYWYRQLPEEGLKFMVYLQKENIIDESGMPKERFSAEFPKEGPSILRIQQVVRGDSAAYFCASSYKDRLSFGQGTRLTVV.

The chain joins TRBV5-1 to TRBJ1-6, with D tentatively TRBD1 (6 bases). The CDR3 is made up of 14 amino acids. V was trimmed by 2 bases and J by 9 bases, leaving 12 bases between them. CDR1 SGHRS and CDR2 YFSETQ come from the germline V gene. The DNA of the CDR3 is TGCGCCAGCAGCTTCGGACAGAAAGTTTCACCCCTCCACTTT. Its protein product is CASSFGQKVSPLHF.

V is TRBV18 and J is TRBJ1-2; TRBD1 is a possible D gene (5 bases). The germline V gene encodes CDR1 KGHSH and CDR2 LQKENI. The CDR3 consists of 13 residues. Trimming removed 2 bases at V and 4 bases at J, with 8 bases between. The CDR3 here is CASSPAGSYGYTF. In DNA form, the CDR3 reads TGTGCCAGCTCACCAGCAGGGTCCTATGGCTACACCTTC.